This T cell receptor beta chain was captured by sequencing in a study of blood T cell repertoires in COVID-19. Study context: PBMCs, B-cell-depleted T cells, or T cells were the source of the cDNA or gDNA that made up the material.

The CDR3 is made up of 14 amino acids. V shed 2 bases, J shed 3 bases, and the junction held 2 bases outside the gene matches. CDR1 and CDR2 (germline): SGHTA, FQGNSA. Allocation to cohorts depended on clinical history reported by the participants. Per the authors' pipeline: Estimation of nucleated cell counts relied on the amplification of reference gene primers. The repertoire was sequenced with immunoSEQ multiplex PCR; TCRdb's copy has only in-frame clones and lacks some. That table furnishes V, J and clone size, whereas the DNA furnished D and trimming. The sample records around 300,000 clones, roughly 90% being singletons.

This sequence joins TRBV7-2 and TRBJ2-7, with 9 nucleotides matching TRBD1. The TCR sequence derives from a woman aged 30 to 39 who had recovered from COVID-19. Material for sequencing was PBMCs or T cells enriched from blood (not recorded which). CDR3 in DNA: TGTGCCAGCAGCTTATGGGACAGGGACTACGAGCAGTACTTC. Residues: CASSLWDRDYEQYF. The full variable domain, rest sourced from reference TRBV7-2 and TRBJ2-7, is GAGVSQSPSNKVTEKGKDVELRCDPISGHTALYWYRQSLGQGLEFLIYFQGNSAPDKSGLPSDRFSAERTGGSVSTLTIQRTQQEDSAVYLCASSLWDRDYEQYFGPGTRLTVT.